This paragraph reports one T cell receptor beta chain. The source of the sample is a study of T cells in Graves' hyperthyroidism and ophthalmopathy. Uncontrolled infection, other autoimmune disease, pregnancy or lactation led to exclusion. Clinical symptoms, serum thyroxine and TRAb, thyroid ultrasound and orbital computed tomography were used for the diagnoses. TCR beta CDR3 regions were amplified from RNA transcripts. The HTBI primer set served for first-round RT-PCR of the TCR CDR3. MiXCR, run by TCRdb on the multiplex PCR reads, gives a single entry per CDR3 protein. The sample holds approximately 210,000 distinct CDR3 sequences; roughly 17% are singletons and the top ten take approximately 46%. Germline trimming cut 5 bases from V and 6 bases from J; bases unmatched to any gene: 7. This CDR3 comprises 15 residues. The germline gives CDR1 LGHDT, CDR2 YNNKEL (reference sequence).

Sequencing used blood. This TCR was recovered from a man aged 50-60 years with Graves' hyperthyroidism. This rearrangement joins TRBV3-1 to TRBJ2-2; 9 positions agree with TRBD1. The CDR3 DNA follows: TGTGCCAGCAGCACCGGGACAGGGTTGGCCGGGGAGCTGTTTTTT. It is translated as CASSTGTGLAGELFF.